This entry is about one T cell receptor beta chain. Each CDR3 protein gets one entry after TCRdb re-called the RT-PCR reads with MiXCR. The data show around 700,000 distinct CDR3 sequences, 14% seen once. Germline V gene lookup returns CDR1 MNHEY and CDR2 SMNVEV (reference sequence). V lost 6 bases to trimming and J lost 5 bases, with 19 bases between them. The length of the CDR3 is 15 residues. The receptor was derived from a female donor in good health, serving as a healthy control. This chain links TRBV27 with TRBJ2-5; weak D call: TRBD1 (6 bases). Specimen: memory CD4+ T cells from blood. The CDR3 here is CASRPRLDSSETQYF. The CDR3 region has the DNA TGTGCCAGCAGACCTCGACTGGACAGTTCGGAGACCCAGTACTTC.